This T cell receptor (beta chain) was captured in a study of cytomegalovirus exposure and HLA in healthy donors. Study observations and caveats: That first-cohort TCR clusters tended to co-occur in the 90 to 150 validation repertoires was found in a later analysis. The classifier was said to identify cytomegalovirus status with high specificity and sensitivity. Most TCRs appeared rarely, but some public TCRs recurred in many donors. TCR beta chains numbering 164 were designated cytomegalovirus-associated.

TCRdb keeps only in-frame clones here, not all; method: immunoSEQ multiplex PCR. Of 150,000 to 200,000 clones in the sample, approximately 80% were seen once. On this clone: The antigen is undetermined.

Germline V CDR1 and CDR2: SEHNR, FQNEAQ (reference sequence). The CDR3 spans 14 residues. V was trimmed by 8 bases and J by 6 bases, leaving 14 bases between them. This chain uses TRBV7-9 with TRBJ1-6; D gene uncertain. Specimen: PBMCs. The receptor's source is a man aged 25-45 years in good health and CMV-seropositive. The CDR3 coding sequence is TGTGCCAGCGTAGATCGAGGGCTTAATTCACCCCTCCACTTT. This gives the protein CASVDRGLNSPLHF.